A single T cell receptor (beta chain) is shown here with its context. Its specificity is unknown. The germline CDR1 and CDR2 sequences are LNHNV and YYDKDF (reference sequence). Trimming cost V 3 bases and J 1 base; bases outside gene matches: 1. The CDR3 covers 15 residues. The entry originates in a study of CD8+ T cells in alopecia areata. Whole-study results and caveats: On tofacitinib, scalp clonality and expanded CD8+ clones among top 100 fell significantly.

Treatment here: oral pan-JAK inhibitor, 5-10 mg twice daily. As part of sample collection, lesional scalp punch biopsies and peripheral blood were taken from alopecia areata patients. PBMCs yielded sorted CD4+ and CD8+ T cells. Extraction of RNA preceded its reverse transcription into cDNA, which served as the sequencing template. This table comes from immunoSEQ multiplex PCR, and its TCRdb copy is limited to in-frame clones, with some not included. The sample has 170,000 or so clones; about 71% are singletons. The sample was CD4+ T cells sorted from blood, taken at week 4, from a patient treated with tofacitinib. The clonotype was recovered from a human donor with alopecia areata. This chain uses TRBV15 with TRBJ1-4; 8 bases fit TRBD1. CDR3 amino acids: CATSSGQGTNEKLFF. The CDR3 region has the DNA TGTGCCACCAGCAGCGGACAGGGAACTAATGAAAAACTGTTTTTT.